One sample yielded the 27 T cell receptor beta chains listed below, sequenced in a study of PD-1 blockade in classical Hodgkin lymphoma. The repertoire was sequenced with immunoSEQ multiplex PCR; TCRdb's copy has only in-frame clones and lacks some. The sample yields 40,000 to 45,000 clones, around 71% seen once. Every single patient, without exception, relapsed after autologous stem cell transplantation, and brentuximab vedotin exposure varied. The specimen comprised peripheral blood mononuclear cells (PBMCs), sampled at baseline. The receptors stem from a human donor with classical Hodgkin lymphoma.

This clone was detected only a few times. J is TRBJ1-1 and V is TRBV9; D not certain. The CDR3 covers 11 residues. Trimming pared 4 bases from V and 1 base from J, leaving 2 bases between. Germline CDR1 and CDR2: SGDLS and YYNGEE. The CDR3 nucleotides read TGTGCCAGCAGCAGGAACACTGAAGCTTTCTTT. Protein: CASSRNTEAFF.

The gene calls are TRBV5-1 and TRBJ2-7; D not resolved. In germline, CDR1 is SGHRS, CDR2 YFSETQ. This CDR3 is 13 amino acids long. Trimming pared 4 bases from V and 0 bases from J, leaving 8 bases between. The CDR3: CASSLSPSYEQYF. The CDR3 DNA sequence: TGCGCCAGCAGCCTCAGTCCCTCCTACGAGCAGTACTTC.

The rearrangement links TRBV6-1 to TRBJ2-2, with D possibly being TRBD1 or TRBD2 (5 bases each). The CDR3 has 16 residues. V was cut by 6 bases and J by 7 bases, with 21 bases left in between. Germline-derived CDR1 and CDR2 are MNHNS and SASEGT. In DNA, the CDR3 is TGTGCCAGCAGCGAAAATGGGGGTAGATTTGACGGGGAGCTGTTTTTT. Its protein product is CASSENGGRFDGELFF.

The chain couples TRBV6-6 to TRBJ1-2; a possible D gene is TRBD1 (6 bases). Per germline, CDR1 MNHNY and CDR2 SVGAGI (reference sequence). Trimming removed 0 bases at V and 4 bases at J, with 6 bases between. The CDR3 is 13 amino acids. CDR3 nucleotides: TGTGCCAGCAGTTACTCGGGGGCCTATGGCTACACCTTC. Translation gives CASSYSGAYGYTF.

The chain employs TRBV14 and TRBJ2-2, with D possibly being TRBD2 (5 bases). The germline V gene has CDR1 SGHDN and CDR2 FVKESK. The CDR3 length is 14 residues. V lost 10 bases and J lost 1, with 13 bases in between. The DNA of the CDR3 is TGTGCCACTCAGAGGGCGGGGAACACCGGGGAGCTGTTTTTT. It specifies CATQRAGNTGELFF. Full variable domain (outside the CDR3, taken from reference TRBV14 and TRBJ2-2): EAGVTQFPSHSVIEKGQTVTLRCDPISGHDNLYWYRRVMGKEIKFLLHFVKESKQDESGMPNNRFLAERTGGTYSTLKVQPAELEDSGVYFCATQRAGNTGELFFGEGSRLTVL.

This clone was detected a few times. V is TRBV30 and J is TRBJ2-1, with 11 positions matching TRBD2. The ends lost 8 bases at V and 11 bases at J; junction bases unmatched: 14. The CDR3 runs to 14 residues. CDR1 and CDR2 (germline): GTSNPN, SVGIG (reference sequence). The CDR3 sequence: CATVAGGSGNQQFF. Written as DNA, the CDR3 is TGTGCCACCGTAGCGGGAGGGTCAGGGAATCAGCAGTTCTTC.

This clone was observed once. CDR3 bases: TGTGCCAGCAGTCGTGGGACTACCTGGTTTCTCGAGCAGTACTTC. As protein: CASSRGTTWFLEQYF. This chain links TRBV11-2 with TRBJ2-7; 7 nucleotides agree with TRBD2. Germline lookup yields CDR1 SGHAT and CDR2 FQNNGV. With 6 bases clipped from V and 6 bases from J, the junction kept 14 bases outside the gene matches. CDR3 length: 15 residues.

DNA for the CDR3: TGTGCCAGCAGCTCCAGACGTAGTGAAGCTTTCTTT. It codes for CASSSRRSEAFF. This sequence joins TRBV7-9 and TRBJ1-1; no reliable D call. Germline lookup yields CDR1 SEHNR and CDR2 FQNEAQ (reference sequence). The length of the CDR3 is 12 residues. The germline V and J ends were trimmed by 4 bases and 7 bases, with 10 bases remaining between them.

This clone was observed a handful of times. The chain combines TRBV27 with TRBJ1-1; D perhaps matches TRBD1 (5 bases). The V gene's germline CDR1 is MNHEY and CDR2 SMNVEV (reference sequence). The CDR3 has 15 amino acids. The germline V and J ends were trimmed by 5 bases and 2 bases, with 15 bases remaining between them. The CDR3 loop is CASSPSTGGNTEAFF. The CDR3 DNA follows: TGTGCCAGCAGTCCCAGTACAGGAGGCAACACTGAAGCTTTCTTT.

This chain joins TRBV6-1 and TRBJ1-1; D might be TRBD1 (6 bases). The CDR3 is made up of 13 amino acids. Germline assignment: CDR1 MNHNS and CDR2 SASEGT. V dropped 2 bases and J dropped 4 bases, with 8 bases sitting between them. The CDR3 coding sequence is TGTGCCAGCAGTGAAACAGGGCCCACTGAAGCTTTCTTT. This sequence encodes CASSETGPTEAFF.

J is TRBJ1-5 and V is TRBV10-3, with 7 bases lining up with TRBD1. Trimming cost V 4 bases and J 6 bases; bases outside gene matches: 6. Germline CDR1 ENHRY, CDR2 SYGVKD. This CDR3 spans 14 amino acids. The CDR3 loop is CAISADRVSQPQHF. In nucleotides, the CDR3 is TGTGCCATCAGTGCAGACAGGGTTAGTCAGCCCCAGCATTTT.

This rearrangement joins TRBV6-5 to TRBJ1-1; TRBD1 is a possible D gene (6 bases). CDR3 length: 14 amino acids. From germline, CDR1 is MNHEY and CDR2 SVGAGI. Trimming shortened V by 2 bases and J by 4 bases, and 11 bases separated the two germline ends. CDR3 in amino acids: CASSYGGASTEAFF. The CDR3 nucleotides are TGTGCCAGCAGTTACGGGGGGGCTAGCACTGAAGCTTTCTTT.

This chain uses TRBV7-9 with TRBJ1-4; TRBD1 is a possible D gene (5 bases). The CDR3 spans 13 residues. In germline, CDR1 is SEHNR, CDR2 FQNEAQ (reference sequence). The germline V and J ends were trimmed by 0 bases and 8 bases, with 7 bases remaining between them. CDR3 sequence reads: CASSLAGVEKLFF. Written as DNA, the CDR3 is TGTGCCAGCAGCTTAGCAGGGGTGGAAAAACTGTTTTTT.

By share, this clone ranks as medium-sized (0.01 to 0.1%). The gene calls are TRBV20-1 and TRBJ1-1, with a tentative D call TRBD1 (6 bases). V was trimmed by 7 bases and J by 7 bases, leaving 13 bases between them. The CDR3 totals 11 residues. Germline assignment: CDR1 DFQATT and CDR2 SNEGSKA (reference sequence). CDR3 residues: CSVPTDSEAFF. CDR3 nucleotides: TGCAGTGTCCCGACGGACAGTGAAGCTTTCTTT.

This clone is medium-sized. This chain uses TRBV28 with TRBJ2-7, with 7 bases lining up with TRBD2. V shed 5 bases and J 5 bases; nucleotides not matched to a gene: 15. Germline CDR1 is MDHEN and CDR2 is SYDVKM. The CDR3 extends over 16 amino acids. The DNA of the CDR3 is TGTGCCAGCAGTCCCACTATTTTCGGGAGCGGGGACGAGCAGTACTTC. Translated, it gives CASSPTIFGSGDEQYF.

The chain joins TRBV9 to TRBJ1-2; weak D call: TRBD1 (5 bases). Germline values: CDR1 SGDLS, CDR2 YYNGEE. CDR3 length: 14 residues. The germline V and J ends were trimmed by 0 bases and 6 bases, with 12 bases remaining between them. CDR3 amino acids: CASSVVGQGHGYTF. The CDR3 nucleotides read TGTGCCAGCAGCGTAGTAGGGCAGGGCCATGGCTACACCTTC.

This clone was picked up one time. The chain carries TRBV28 and TRBJ2-2, with TRBD1 as a possible D gene (6 bases). Germline V CDR1 and CDR2: MDHEN, SYDVKM. The ends were cut back, 6 bases at V and 5 bases at J, with 13 bases in the middle. The CDR3 is made up of 14 amino acids. The DNA for the CDR3 is TGTGCCAGCAGCCTAAATAGGGGGACCGGGGAGCTGTTTTTT. Amino acids: CASSLNRGTGELFF.

The chain carries TRBV7-2 and TRBJ2-4; the D call may be TRBD1 or TRBD2 (7 bases each). The V end lost 5 bases, the J end lost 3 bases, and 17 bases lay between the germline ends. In germline, CDR1 is SGHTA, CDR2 FQGNSA. CDR3 length: 16 amino acids. CDR3 sequence: CASSRGRGLGKNIQYF. DNA for the CDR3: TGTGCCAGCAGCCGGGGGAGGGGGCTAGGCAAAAACATTCAGTACTTC.

A few counts support this clone. The rearrangement links TRBV18 to TRBJ1-2; TRBD1 is a possible D gene (5 bases). Per the germline V gene, CDR1 is KGHSH and CDR2 is LQKENI. Trimming stripped 0 bases from V and 5 bases from J, with 10 bases between. The CDR3 covers 14 residues. The CDR3 region is CASSPPTESYGYTF. CDR3 DNA: TGTGCCAGCTCACCACCGACAGAGAGTTATGGCTACACCTTC.

In its sample, this clone was seen a few times. The genes are TRBV9 and TRBJ1-1, with 8 bases lining up with TRBD1. The V gene end was trimmed by 5 bases and the J gene end by 5 bases; junction bases not matched to a gene: 8. The CDR3 covers 14 residues. Germline loops: CDR1 SGDLS, CDR2 YYNGEE. For the CDR3, the DNA is TGTGCCAGCAGTAGAGGACAGGGAGGGACTGAAGCTTTCTTT. It specifies CASSRGQGGTEAFF.

The CDR3 protein is CAISNRQEETQYF. CDR3 sequence (DNA): TGTGCCATCAGCAACCGACAGGAGGAGACCCAGTACTTC. The chain is built from TRBV10-3 and TRBJ2-5; weak D call: TRBD1 (6 bases). V shed 6 bases and J shed 5 bases, with 13 bases lying between them. The CDR3 runs to 13 residues. From germline, CDR1 is ENHRY and CDR2 SYGVKD.

The chain couples TRBV27 to TRBJ2-7; D is unclear. V lost 6 bases and J lost 7, with 22 bases in between. The CDR3 is made up of 15 amino acids. Germline V lookup: CDR1 MNHEY, CDR2 SMNVEV (reference sequence). CDR3 amino acids: CASSPGFVGPWEQYF. In nucleotides, the CDR3 is TGTGCCAGCAGCCCGGGCTTTGTAGGACCCTGGGAGCAGTACTTC.

The chain employs TRBV30 and TRBJ1-1, with 8 bases lining up with TRBD1. The V gene end was trimmed by 3 bases and the J gene end by 5 bases; junction bases not matched to a gene: 5. The CDR3 sequence is 13 residues long. The V gene's germline CDR1 is GTSNPN and CDR2 SVGIG (reference sequence). The CDR3 here is CAWSGTGETEAFF. The CDR3 nucleotides read TGTGCCTGGAGCGGGACAGGCGAGACTGAAGCTTTCTTT.

The CDR3 sequence: CASSYRERGGELFF. The DNA of the CDR3 is TGTGCCAGCAGTTACAGGGAGCGTGGCGGGGAGCTGTTTTTT. This chain connects TRBV27 to TRBJ2-2; possible D gene TRBD1, 6 bases. The V and J ends lost 4 bases and 7 bases respectively, with 13 bases between them. Germline V gene lookup returns CDR1 MNHEY and CDR2 SMNVEV (reference sequence). CDR3 length: 14 residues.

The chain recombines TRBV27 with TRBJ2-7, with 8 bases that match TRBD1. Looked up from germline, CDR1 is MNHEY and CDR2 is SMNVEV (reference sequence). V dropped 2 bases and J dropped 4; count of bases not matched to a gene: 7. CDR3 size: 15 residues. The CDR3 sequence: CASSLHQGALYEQYF. The CDR3 coding sequence is TGTGCCAGCAGTTTACATCAGGGGGCTCTGTACGAGCAGTACTTC.

This chain connects TRBV7-3 to TRBJ2-1; 8 bases map to TRBD2. Trimming removed 2 bases from V and 3 bases from J; junction bases left unmatched: 3. From germline, CDR1 is SGHTA and CDR2 FQGTGA. The CDR3 contains 15 residues. This chain's CDR3 is CASSLSTSDYNEQFF. The CDR3 DNA reads TGTGCCAGCAGCTTATCGACTAGCGACTACAATGAGCAGTTCTTC.

This clone was picked up one time. This chain joins TRBV10-3 and TRBJ2-7; D possibly uses TRBD1 or TRBD2 (6 bases each). The germline V and J ends were trimmed by 10 bases and 2 bases, with 18 bases remaining between them. The length of the CDR3 is 14 residues. CDR1 and CDR2 (germline): ENHRY, SYGVKD. CDR3 sequence reads: CATYPGADTYEQYF. The CDR3 DNA is TGTGCCACGTACCCGGGGGCCGACACCTACGAGCAGTACTTC.